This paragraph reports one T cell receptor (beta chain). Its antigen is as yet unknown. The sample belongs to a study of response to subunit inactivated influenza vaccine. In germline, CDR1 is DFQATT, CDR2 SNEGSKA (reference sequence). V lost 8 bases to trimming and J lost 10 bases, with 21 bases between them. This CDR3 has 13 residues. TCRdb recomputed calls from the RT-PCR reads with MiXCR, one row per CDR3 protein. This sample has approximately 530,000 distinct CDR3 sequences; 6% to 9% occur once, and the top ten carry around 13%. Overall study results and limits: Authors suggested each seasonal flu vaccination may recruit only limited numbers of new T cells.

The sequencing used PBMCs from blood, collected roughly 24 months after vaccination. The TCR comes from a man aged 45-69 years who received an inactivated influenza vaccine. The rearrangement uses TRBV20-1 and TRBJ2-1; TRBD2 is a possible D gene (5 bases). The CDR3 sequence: CSPDYSHLEEQFF. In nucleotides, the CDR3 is TGCAGTCCCGACTATTCCCATCTGGAGGAGCAGTTCTTC.